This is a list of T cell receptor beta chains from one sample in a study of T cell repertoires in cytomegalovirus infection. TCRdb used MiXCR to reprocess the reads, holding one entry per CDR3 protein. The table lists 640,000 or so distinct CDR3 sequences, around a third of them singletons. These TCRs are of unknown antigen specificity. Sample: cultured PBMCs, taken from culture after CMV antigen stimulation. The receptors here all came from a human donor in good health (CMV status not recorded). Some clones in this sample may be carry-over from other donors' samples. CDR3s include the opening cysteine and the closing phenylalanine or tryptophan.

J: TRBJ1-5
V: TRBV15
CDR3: CATSRDSSVSRNQPQHF

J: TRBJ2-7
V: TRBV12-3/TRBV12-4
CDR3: CASSPRMHF

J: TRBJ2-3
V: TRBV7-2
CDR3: CASSLGSGSRTDTQYF

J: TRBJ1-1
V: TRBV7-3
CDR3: CASSPPGLMNTEAFF

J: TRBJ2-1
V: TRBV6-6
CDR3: CASSPRLGIAYNEQFF

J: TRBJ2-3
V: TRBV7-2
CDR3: CASSLSGTDTQYF

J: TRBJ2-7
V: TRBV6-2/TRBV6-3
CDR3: CASWRGMTGEQYF

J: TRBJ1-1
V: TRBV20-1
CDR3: CSAGRLNTEAFF

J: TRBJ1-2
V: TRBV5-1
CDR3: CASSLRDSPHGYTF

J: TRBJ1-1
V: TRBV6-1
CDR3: CASSEAETGNTEAFF

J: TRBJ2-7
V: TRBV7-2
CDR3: CASSLGLARYEQYF

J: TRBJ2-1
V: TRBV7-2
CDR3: CASSLAAGTYNEQFF

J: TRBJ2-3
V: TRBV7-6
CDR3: CASSLGGRPSTQYF

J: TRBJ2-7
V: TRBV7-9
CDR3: CASSFGAGGYEQYF

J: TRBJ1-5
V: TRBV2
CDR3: CASKKDSNQPQHF

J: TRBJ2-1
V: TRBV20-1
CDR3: CSLGGTSGYNEQFF

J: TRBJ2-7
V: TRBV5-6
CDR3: CASSFGQGAHEQYF

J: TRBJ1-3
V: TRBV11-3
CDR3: CASSLGLSDPGNTIYF

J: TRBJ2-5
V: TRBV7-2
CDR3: CASSLGASVETQYF

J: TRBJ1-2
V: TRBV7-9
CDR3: CASSLEAGILYGYTF

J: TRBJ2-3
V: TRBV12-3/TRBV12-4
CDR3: CASSRDRGHTQYF

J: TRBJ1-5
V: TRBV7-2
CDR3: CASSLVGGSRGNQPQHF

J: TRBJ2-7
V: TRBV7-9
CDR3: CASSPQPGWQYF

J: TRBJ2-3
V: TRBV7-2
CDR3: CASSIGSGGAGADTQYF

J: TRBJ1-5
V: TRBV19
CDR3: CASSIDGYSNQPQHF

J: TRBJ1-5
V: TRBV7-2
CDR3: CASSTGQKNQPQHF

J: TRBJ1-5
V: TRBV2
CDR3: CASSNLGYNNQPQHF

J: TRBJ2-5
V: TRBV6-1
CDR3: CASSEVPFQETQYF

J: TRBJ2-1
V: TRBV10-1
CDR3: CAHKGTGERNEQFF

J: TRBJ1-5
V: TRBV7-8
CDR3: CASSPEVDQPQHF

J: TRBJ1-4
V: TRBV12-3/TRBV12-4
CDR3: CASVGTGNEKLFF

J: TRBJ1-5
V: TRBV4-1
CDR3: CASSQRITGTGDSNQPQHF

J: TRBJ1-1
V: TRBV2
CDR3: CASSDLGPQGTEAFF

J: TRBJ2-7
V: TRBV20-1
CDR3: CSARIGSRGEQYF

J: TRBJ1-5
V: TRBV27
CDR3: CASSYQGSDQPQHF

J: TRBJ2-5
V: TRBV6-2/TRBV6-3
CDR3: CASSYSHGRSQETQYF

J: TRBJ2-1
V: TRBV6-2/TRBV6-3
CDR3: CASSYSGREQFF